This T cell receptor beta chain was identified during a study of CD8 T cells in ankylosing spondylitis (dated by TCRdb to about 2017). With respect to the entire study: To find TCR variants linked to disease, the study profiled T cell receptor beta repertoires in ankylosing spondylitis patients and healthy donors. The whole study cohort included about a hundred healthy donors and about two dozen ankylosing spondylitis patients. Samples of peripheral blood were taken, and for ankylosing spondylitis patients, synovial fluid was collected as well.

The listed sequencing device is Illumina HiSeq 2500. TCR beta libraries were prepared by quantitative 5'-RACE with molecular barcodes. As for the original processing: To identify disease-linked TCR variants, a new computational method was used, one built on a probabilistic model of VDJ rearrangement. Using fastp at Q25 and MiXCR, TCRdb reprocessed the public reads and kept productive beta chains. Merged by CDR3 protein, the rows form single entries marked with the most common genes and DNA. The V and J calls here are based on TCRdb, not the publication. This sample lists 55,000 or so distinct CDR3 sequences; 7.4% were detected once. Jointly, the top ten make up around 8.5% of the sample. The investigation overall reported the following: The disease-linked clones were reported as significantly enriched in matched synovial fluid samples from ankylosing spondylitis patients. Some of the motif variants had been reported before in the synovial fluid and blood of reactive arthritis patients, a finding that suggests common disease-initiation mechanisms. The disease-linked clones had a CD8+ phenotype and were found at relatively low frequencies in peripheral blood. Blood from ankylosing spondylitis patients appeared to be characterized by a TCR beta motif composed of about eight highly homologous amino acid variants.

The germline V gene gives CDR1 as SGHVS and CDR2 as FNYEAQ. The junction carries 10 bases between V and J, which are trimmed by 4 bases and 1 base respectively. The CDR3 holds 14 amino acids from the cysteine to the phenylalanine. Left in the record is the CDR3 DNA by itself, 42 bases read in frame from the first base. This clonotype has more than one count but fewer than ten. Its antigen target is currently unknown. Base-call qualities are not available, and no considerably larger clone is one nucleotide away. Sequenced material: blood, either unsorted or a sorted T cell fraction (not recorded which). The rearranged chain carries TRBV7-6 and TRBJ2-5; TRBD2 could be the D gene, as 5 bases match. The sequence was collected from a female donor with ankylosing spondylitis or in good health (not recorded which). The sequenced DNA: TGTGCCAGCAGCTCCTGGACTGTCCAAGAGACCCAGTACTTC. It is translated as CASSSWTVQETQYF.